The present T cell receptor (beta chain) was sequenced within a study of OX40 agonist ivuxolimab in advanced cancers. Study summary: Partial response was recorded in three patients: one hepatocellular carcinoma and two cutaneous melanoma cases. The study, taken as a whole, reports: By week 6 at 0.1 to 3.0 mg/kg, blood CD4+ and CD8+ T cells had expanded clonally.

The assay was immunoSEQ multiplex PCR, and TCRdb's table has in-frame clones only and misses some. Seen here are more than 40,000 clones, about 88% observed once, and the top ten hold less than 4%. Points on this clone: Its antigen is still unknown.

V was pared by 5 bases and J by 0 bases, with 11 bases between. Germline CDR1 SEHNR, CDR2 FQNEAQ (reference sequence). This CDR3 region has 14 residues. This receptor was taken from an adult with an advanced solid tumor such as melanoma, head and neck, liver or kidney cancer. The sequencing here drew on CD4+ or CD8+ T cells sorted from blood, taken in a trial of the OX40 agonist ivuxolimab. This chain uses TRBV7-9 with TRBJ2-7; perhaps D is TRBD1 or TRBD2 (5 bases each). CDR3 protein: CASSLPGSSYEQYF. CDR3 DNA: TGTGCCAGCAGCCTACCAGGGAGCTCCTACGAGCAGTACTTC. Drawing the rest from reference TRBV7-9 and TRBJ2-7, the complete variable domain is DTGVSQNPRHKITKRGQNVTFRCDPISEHNRLYWYRQTLGQGPEFLTYFQNEAQLEKSRLLSDRFSAERPKGSFSTLEIQRTEQGDSAMYLCASSLPGSSYEQYFGPGTRLTVT.